Listed below are T cell receptor beta chains from one sample, sequenced in a study of early T cells in non-severe SARS-CoV-2 infection. Using its own MiXCR run on the 5' RACE reads, TCRdb lists one record per CDR3 protein. The table includes about 100,000 distinct CDR3 sequences, around an eighth detected once. Sequenced sample: whole blood. These receptors were taken from an adult who was a healthcare worker with PCR-confirmed SARS-CoV-2 infection or an uninfected control (not recorded which). CDR3s include the opening cysteine and the closing phenylalanine or tryptophan. The order of the fields is CDR3 DNA, CDR3 protein, J gene, D gene, clone size, V gene. The D gene is left open where the match is weak. Size values are once, few and many counts, or a class for expanded clones, and some rows have none.

CDR3nt: TGCGCCAGCAGGGTCCGGGACATTAATCAGCCCCAGCATTTT
CDR3aa: CASRVRDINQPQHF
j_gene: TRBJ1-5
d_gene: .
abundance: .
v_gene: TRBV23-1

CDR3nt: TGTGCCAGCAGTTCCCTCTCGAATACTAATGAAAAACTGTTTTTT
CDR3aa: CASSSLSNTNEKLFF
j_gene: TRBJ1-4
d_gene: .
abundance: .
v_gene: TRBV12-3/TRBV12-4

CDR3nt: TGTGCCAGCAGTGACTGGGCTAGCGGGAGGACCTACAATGAGCAGTTCTTC
CDR3aa: CASSDWASGRTYNEQFF
j_gene: TRBJ2-1
d_gene: TRBD2
abundance: few
v_gene: TRBV2

CDR3nt: TGTGCCTGGAGAGGGGGAGGCATTCAGTACTTC
CDR3aa: CAWRGGGIQYF
j_gene: TRBJ2-4
d_gene: .
abundance: few
v_gene: TRBV30

CDR3nt: TGTGCCAGCAGCATCACGGGGGCCTCGGACCATGAGCAGTTCTTC
CDR3aa: CASSITGASDHEQFF
j_gene: TRBJ2-1
d_gene: .
abundance: few
v_gene: TRBV6-5

CDR3nt: TGTGCCAGCAGCCAAGGGACAGGGAAATCCGATACGCAGTATTTT
CDR3aa: CASSQGTGKSDTQYF
j_gene: TRBJ2-3
d_gene: TRBD1
abundance: .
v_gene: TRBV4-2

CDR3nt: TGTGCCAGCAGCTCCTGGGGCGGTACTGAAGCTTTCTTT
CDR3aa: CASSSWGGTEAFF
j_gene: TRBJ1-1
d_gene: .
abundance: few
v_gene: TRBV7-3

CDR3nt: TGTGCAAGTCGCTTAGCACAGAAAAACTATAGCAATCAGCCCCAGCATTTT
CDR3aa: CASRLAQKNYSNQPQHF
j_gene: TRBJ1-5
d_gene: .
abundance: few
v_gene: TRBV12-2

CDR3nt: TGTGCCAGCTCACCTTTGAGGGGACTGGTGGACACTGAAGCTTTCTTT
CDR3aa: CASSPLRGLVDTEAFF
j_gene: TRBJ1-1
d_gene: .
abundance: .
v_gene: TRBV18

CDR3nt: TGTGCCAGCACCGCGGAGGCGGACAGCTTTTCCTACGAGCAGTACTTC
CDR3aa: CASTAEADSFSYEQYF
j_gene: TRBJ2-7
d_gene: .
abundance: .
v_gene: TRBV28

CDR3nt: TGCAGCCTACGGGAGGGCAACGGGGAGCTGTTTTTT
CDR3aa: CSLREGNGELFF
j_gene: TRBJ2-2
d_gene: TRBD2
abundance: many
v_gene: TRBV29-1

CDR3nt: TGTGCCAGCAGTTATAGCGGGGGGACCTACGAGCAGTACTTC
CDR3aa: CASSYSGGTYEQYF
j_gene: TRBJ2-7
d_gene: TRBD2
abundance: .
v_gene: TRBV7-9

CDR3nt: TGCGCCAGCAGTGAATGGCAAGCCAGCACAGATACGCAGTATTTT
CDR3aa: CASSEWQASTDTQYF
j_gene: TRBJ2-3
d_gene: .
abundance: many
v_gene: TRBV10-2

CDR3nt: TGTGCCAGCAGCCAAGATAGGACTAGCGGGATGGGAAATGAGCAGTTCTTC
CDR3aa: CASSQDRTSGMGNEQFF
j_gene: TRBJ2-1
d_gene: TRBD2
abundance: few
v_gene: TRBV4-2

CDR3nt: TGTGCCAGCAGCCGTACAGCGGGAACCTACGAGCAGTACTTC
CDR3aa: CASSRTAGTYEQYF
j_gene: TRBJ2-7
d_gene: TRBD2
abundance: many
v_gene: TRBV6-2/TRBV6-3

CDR3nt: TGTGCCAGCAGAATCCCCCGGGACGACTATGGCTACACCTTC
CDR3aa: CASRIPRDDYGYTF
j_gene: TRBJ1-2
d_gene: .
abundance: many
v_gene: TRBV28

CDR3nt: TGCAGCGTTGTGGCCCTTGGAAGGAACGAGCAGTACTTC
CDR3aa: CSVVALGRNEQYF
j_gene: TRBJ2-7
d_gene: .
abundance: .
v_gene: TRBV29-1

CDR3nt: TGCGCCAGCAGCCCGGGACGGAACAATGAGCAGTTCTTC
CDR3aa: CASSPGRNNEQFF
j_gene: TRBJ2-1
d_gene: .
abundance: .
v_gene: TRBV5-1

CDR3nt: TGCGCCAGCAGCTTAACTGCCGGGACTCTGACAGATACGCAGTATTTT
CDR3aa: CASSLTAGTLTDTQYF
j_gene: TRBJ2-3
d_gene: .
abundance: many
v_gene: TRBV5-1

CDR3nt: TGTGCCAGCAGTGGGTACCGCGGACCCCTCCACTTT
CDR3aa: CASSGYRGPLHF
j_gene: TRBJ1-6
d_gene: .
abundance: few
v_gene: TRBV2

CDR3nt: TGCGCCAGCAGCTGGGGCCTCTCCTACGAGCAGTACTTC
CDR3aa: CASSWGLSYEQYF
j_gene: TRBJ2-7
d_gene: .
abundance: .
v_gene: TRBV7-9

CDR3nt: TGTGCCAGCAGCTTCGGCAGGGCTAGGTTTGGAAGCGACGAGCAGTACTTC
CDR3aa: CASSFGRARFGSDEQYF
j_gene: TRBJ2-7
d_gene: .
abundance: few
v_gene: TRBV7-8

CDR3nt: TGCAGTGCTAGAGGGACAGGGGGCTACCTTTCCTACGAGCAGTACTTC
CDR3aa: CSARGTGGYLSYEQYF
j_gene: TRBJ2-7
d_gene: TRBD1
abundance: .
v_gene: TRBV20-1

CDR3nt: TGTGCCAGCAGTGATAGTGCGTATGGCTACACCTTC
CDR3aa: CASSDSAYGYTF
j_gene: TRBJ1-2
d_gene: .
abundance: few
v_gene: TRBV6-1

CDR3nt: TGCAGCGTTGACCGACTAGCGGGAGGCAATGAGCAGTTCTTC
CDR3aa: CSVDRLAGGNEQFF
j_gene: TRBJ2-1
d_gene: TRBD2
abundance: many
v_gene: TRBV29-1

CDR3nt: TGCGCCAGCAGCTTGGCTATATTCGATACGCAGTATTTT
CDR3aa: CASSLAIFDTQYF
j_gene: TRBJ2-3
d_gene: .
abundance: few
v_gene: TRBV5-1

CDR3nt: TGCAGCGTTGAAGAAGATAGAGACTACTATGGCTACACCTTC
CDR3aa: CSVEEDRDYYGYTF
j_gene: TRBJ1-2
d_gene: .
abundance: few
v_gene: TRBV29-1

CDR3nt: TGTGCCAGTAGTATCGACGGACAGGGGGAATACACCTTC
CDR3aa: CASSIDGQGEYTF
j_gene: TRBJ1-2
d_gene: TRBD1
abundance: few
v_gene: TRBV19

CDR3nt: TGTGCCAGCAGCCAAAGCGGGAGCTTATCGAAGGAGCAGTTCTTC
CDR3aa: CASSQSGSLSKEQFF
j_gene: TRBJ2-1
d_gene: TRBD2
abundance: many
v_gene: TRBV14

CDR3nt: TGCGCCAGCAGCCCGGGACAGGGTTTCCGCTACGAGCAGTACTTC
CDR3aa: CASSPGQGFRYEQYF
j_gene: TRBJ2-7
d_gene: TRBD1
abundance: .
v_gene: TRBV5-1

CDR3nt: TGTGCCAGCAGCCGCTTCAATGAGCAGTTCTTC
CDR3aa: CASSRFNEQFF
j_gene: TRBJ2-1
d_gene: .
abundance: many
v_gene: TRBV3-1

CDR3nt: TGTGCCAGCAGTTTAAATTTGGGCGGGACGTTCACAGATACGCAGTATTTT
CDR3aa: CASSLNLGGTFTDTQYF
j_gene: TRBJ2-3
d_gene: .
abundance: few
v_gene: TRBV28

CDR3nt: TGTGCCAGCTCACCAGCTGTCAATAGCAATCAGCCCCAGCATTTT
CDR3aa: CASSPAVNSNQPQHF
j_gene: TRBJ1-5
d_gene: .
abundance: many
v_gene: TRBV18

CDR3nt: TGTGCCAGCAGCTTTAGGACAGATAATGAAAAACTGTTTTTT
CDR3aa: CASSFRTDNEKLFF
j_gene: TRBJ1-4
d_gene: .
abundance: few
v_gene: TRBV7-9

CDR3nt: TGTGCCATCAGTGAGCCCTGGGACAGGACTGCCAAGTTAGGGGACGAGCAGTACTTC
CDR3aa: CAISEPWDRTAKLGDEQYF
j_gene: TRBJ2-7
d_gene: TRBD1
abundance: medium-sized
v_gene: TRBV10-3

CDR3nt: TGTGCCAGCAGCTTAGGTTTAGGGACTAGCTACGAGCAGTACTTC
CDR3aa: CASSLGLGTSYEQYF
j_gene: TRBJ2-7
d_gene: TRBD2
abundance: .
v_gene: TRBV7-2

CDR3nt: TGTGCCAGCAGTCTACTAGGCCGATTTAGCAATCAGCCCCAGCATTTT
CDR3aa: CASSLLGRFSNQPQHF
j_gene: TRBJ1-5
d_gene: .
abundance: few
v_gene: TRBV6-6

CDR3nt: TGTGCCAGCAGTTTAGGGGGGGAGAATGAGCAGTTCTTC
CDR3aa: CASSLGGENEQFF
j_gene: TRBJ2-1
d_gene: TRBD2
abundance: many
v_gene: TRBV27

CDR3nt: TGCGCCAGCAGCTTGTCCCGACTAGCGGGAGATACGCAGTATTTT
CDR3aa: CASSLSRLAGDTQYF
j_gene: TRBJ2-3
d_gene: TRBD2
abundance: once
v_gene: TRBV5-1

CDR3nt: TGTGCCAGCAGCTATTCTGGGGTGGGGATCGAAAACATTCAGTACTTC
CDR3aa: CASSYSGVGIENIQYF
j_gene: TRBJ2-4
d_gene: .
abundance: few
v_gene: TRBV11-3

CDR3nt: TGCGCCAGCAGCATAACTAGCGGAAGCACAGATACGCAGTATTTT
CDR3aa: CASSITSGSTDTQYF
j_gene: TRBJ2-3
d_gene: TRBD2
abundance: .
v_gene: TRBV5-1

CDR3nt: TGCAGCGTCAGAAGAGGGAACACTGAAGCTTTCTTT
CDR3aa: CSVRRGNTEAFF
j_gene: TRBJ1-1
d_gene: .
abundance: many
v_gene: TRBV29-1